This TCR beta chain comes out of a study of T cell clones after liver transplantation. The CDR3 has 15 residues. CDR1 SGHTA and CDR2 FQGNSA come from the germline V gene. J gave up 5 bases and V 6 bases, and 11 bases lay outside the gene matches. This clone was seen a single time. The repertoire was sequenced with immunoSEQ multiplex PCR; TCRdb's copy has only in-frame clones and lacks some. The table includes about 75,000 clones, 80% to 90% detected once. The sequencing used CD4+ T cells from blood, collected around 50 months after liver transplant. The V call is TRBV7-2, the J call TRBJ2-7, with 9 bases matching TRBD1. The TCR was taken from a human patient who received a liver transplant. The T cells may come from the graft donor. The DNA for the CDR3 is TGTGCCAGCAGTAGCCAGGGACAGGGCTTGCACGAGCAGTACTTC. It codes for CASSSQGQGLHEQYF.